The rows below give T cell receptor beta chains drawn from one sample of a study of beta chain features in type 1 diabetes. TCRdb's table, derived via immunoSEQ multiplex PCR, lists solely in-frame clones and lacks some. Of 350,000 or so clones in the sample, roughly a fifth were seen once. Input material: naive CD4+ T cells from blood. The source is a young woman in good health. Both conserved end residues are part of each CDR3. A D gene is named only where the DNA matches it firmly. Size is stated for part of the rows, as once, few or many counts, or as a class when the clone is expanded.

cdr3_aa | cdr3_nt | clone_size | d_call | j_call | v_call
CASSFSLGLYNEQFF | TGTGCCAGCAGCTTTAGTCTAGGACTGTACAATGAGCAGTTCTTC | NA | NA | TRBJ2-1 | TRBV5-4
CASSLEQLAGGDGNEQFF | TGTGCCAGCAGCCTGGAACAACTAGCGGGAGGGGACGGCAATGAGCAGTTCTTC | NA | TRBD2 | TRBJ2-1 | TRBV13
CASSEQGYTEAFF | TGTGCCAGCAGCGAACAGGGGTACACTGAAGCTTTCTTT | NA | TRBD1 | TRBJ1-1 | TRBV7-3
CATSRVRSGRNTEAFF | TGTGCCACCAGCAGAGTGAGGTCAGGGCGGAACACTGAAGCTTTCTTT | NA | NA | TRBJ1-1 | TRBV15
CASSLAKTSGVYNEQFF | TGTGCCAGCAGCTTAGCGAAGACTAGCGGGGTCTACAATGAGCAGTTCTTC | few | TRBD2 | TRBJ2-1 | TRBV7-2
CATSTNRELFF | TGTGCCACCAGCACCAACAGGGAACTGTTTTTT | few | NA | TRBJ1-4 | TRBV15
CAWSPLRTPILNTEAFF | TGTGCCTGGAGTCCGCTGCGGACACCGATTCTGAACACTGAAGCTTTCTTT | few | NA | TRBJ1-1 | TRBV30
CASGPLDTQYF | TGTGCTAGTGGCCCCCTGGATACGCAGTATTTT | NA | NA | TRBJ2-3 | TRBV12-5
CASGWSGNQETQYF | TGCGCCAGCGGCTGGTCGGGGAACCAAGAGACCCAGTACTTC | NA | NA | TRBJ2-5 | TRBV5-1
CAWSPNRGANEKLFF | TGTGCCTGGAGTCCAAACCGGGGGGCAAATGAAAAACTGTTTTTT | few | NA | TRBJ1-4 | TRBV30
CASSLQGWAMQYF | TGTGCCAGCAGCCTTCAGGGTTGGGCGATGCAGTACTTC | few | NA | TRBJ2-7 | TRBV14
CASSPAGQGAAETQYF | TGTGCCAGCAGCCCAGCGGGACAGGGGGCTGCGGAGACCCAGTACTTC | few | TRBD1 | TRBJ2-5 | TRBV7-2
CASTPGAGVYYEQYF | TGTGCCAGCACCCCTGGGGCAGGGGTATACTACGAGCAGTACTTC | NA | NA | TRBJ2-7 | TRBV6-5
CASSELENYGYTF | TGTGCCAGCAGTGAACTGGAGAACTATGGCTACACCTTC | NA | NA | TRBJ1-2 | TRBV2
CASSDGQGDSPLHF | TGTGCCAGCAGTGATGGTCAGGGGGATTCACCCCTCCACTTT | NA | TRBD1 | TRBJ1-6 | TRBV2
CASSYGGTNYNEQFF | TGCGCCAGCAGCTACGGAGGCACCAACTACAATGAGCAGTTCTTC | few | NA | TRBJ2-1 | TRBV5-1